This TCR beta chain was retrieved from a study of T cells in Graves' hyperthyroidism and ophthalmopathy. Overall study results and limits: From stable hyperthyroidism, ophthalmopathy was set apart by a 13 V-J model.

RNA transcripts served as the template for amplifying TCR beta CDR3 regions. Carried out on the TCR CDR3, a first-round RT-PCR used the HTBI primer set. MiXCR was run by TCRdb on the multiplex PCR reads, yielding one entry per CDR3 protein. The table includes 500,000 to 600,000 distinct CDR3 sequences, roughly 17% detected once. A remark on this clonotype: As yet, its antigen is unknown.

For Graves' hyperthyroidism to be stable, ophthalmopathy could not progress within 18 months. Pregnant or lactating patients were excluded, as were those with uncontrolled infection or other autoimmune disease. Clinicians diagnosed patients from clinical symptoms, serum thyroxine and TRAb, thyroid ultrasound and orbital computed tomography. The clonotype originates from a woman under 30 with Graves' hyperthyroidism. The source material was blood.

The CDR3 sequence is CASSLVLSGMVSYNEQFF. CDR3 nucleotide sequence: TGTGCCAGCAGCTTGGTTCTTTCGGGAATGGTCTCCTACAATGAGCAGTTCTTC. This chain joins TRBV5-5 and TRBJ2-1; weak D call: TRBD2 (5 bases). The germline V gene encodes CDR1 SGHKS and CDR2 YYEKEE (reference sequence). Trimming left V 0 bases short and J 0 bases short, with 16 bases between. The CDR3 has 18 amino acids.